The entry below gives a single T cell receptor beta chain sequence along with its context. The record originates from a study of blood T cell repertoires in COVID-19. Profiling relied on immunoSEQ multiplex PCR, and the TCRdb table lists in-frame clones only, not all of them. The data show roughly 150,000 clones, approximately 88% seen once. The ends were cut back, 1 base at V and 4 bases at J, with 13 bases in the middle. The CDR3 consists of 15 residues. Germline CDR1 and CDR2: SNHLY and FYNNEI. The material sequenced was PBMCs or T cells enriched from blood (not recorded which). This sequence originates from a man between 65 and 80 years old who had been exposed to COVID-19. The gene calls are TRBV2 and TRBJ1-1, with D perhaps matching TRBD1 (5 bases). The CDR3, as DNA: TGTGCCAGCAGTGAAGGGCCTCCCAGGGTCACTGAAGCTTTCTTT. It is translated as CASSEGPPRVTEAFF.